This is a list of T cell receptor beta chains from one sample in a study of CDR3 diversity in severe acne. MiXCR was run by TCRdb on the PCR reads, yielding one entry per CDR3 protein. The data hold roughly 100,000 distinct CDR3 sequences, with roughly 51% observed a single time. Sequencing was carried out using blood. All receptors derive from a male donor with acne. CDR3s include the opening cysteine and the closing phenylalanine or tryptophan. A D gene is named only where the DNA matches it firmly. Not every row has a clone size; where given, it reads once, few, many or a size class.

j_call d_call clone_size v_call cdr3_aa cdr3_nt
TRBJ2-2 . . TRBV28 CASSFRRPTGELFF TGTGCCAGCAGTTTTCGCCGGCCCACCGGGGAGCTGTTTTTT
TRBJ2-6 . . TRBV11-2 CASSLLSSGANVLTF TGTGCCAGCAGCTTACTCTCCTCTGGGGCCAACGTCCTGACTTTC
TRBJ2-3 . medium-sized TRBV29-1 CSVPGSPADTDTQYF TGCAGCGTCCCGGGCTCCCCGGCGGACACAGATACGCAGTATTTT
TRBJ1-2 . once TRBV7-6 CASSTSLDGYTF TGTGCCAGCAGCACAAGTCTTGATGGCTACACCTTC
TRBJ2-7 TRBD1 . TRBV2 CASSGGTGTYEQYF TGTGCCAGCAGTGGGGGGACAGGGACCTACGAGCAGTACTTC
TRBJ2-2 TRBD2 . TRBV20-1 CSARTSGSIGELFF TGCAGTGCTAGAACTAGCGGGAGTATAGGGGAGCTGTTTTTT
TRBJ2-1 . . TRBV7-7 CASSSDPSLGNEQFF TGTGCTAGCAGCTCCGATCCTAGCTTAGGCAATGAGCAGTTCTTC
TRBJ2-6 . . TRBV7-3 CASTGVDSRVLLGANVLTF TGTGCCAGCACAGGCGTCGACAGTCGCGTCCTGCTCGGGGCCAACGTCCTGACTTTC
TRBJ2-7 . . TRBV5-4 CASSFGQPYEQYF TGTGCCAGCAGCTTCGGACAGCCCTACGAGCAGTACTTC
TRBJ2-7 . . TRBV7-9 CASSQGAQYEQYF TGTGCCAGCAGCCAGGGAGCGCAGTACGAGCAGTACTTC
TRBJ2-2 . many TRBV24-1 CATSALTTGELFF TGTGCCACGAGTGCCTTAACCACCGGGGAGCTGTTTTTT
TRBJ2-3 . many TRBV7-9 CASSPNSTDTQYF TGTGCCAGCAGCCCTAACAGTACAGATACGCAGTATTTT
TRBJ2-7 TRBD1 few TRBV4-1 CASSPRYGQGPYEQYF TGCGCCAGCAGCCCGAGATACGGACAGGGTCCGTACGAGCAGTACTTC
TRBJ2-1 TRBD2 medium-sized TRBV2 CASSVEGGANNEQFF TGTGCCAGCAGTGTAGAGGGAGGGGCGAACAATGAGCAGTTCTTC
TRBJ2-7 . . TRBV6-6 CASSSPSTSSYEQYF TGTGCCAGCAGTTCCCCTTCGACAAGCTCCTACGAGCAGTACTTC
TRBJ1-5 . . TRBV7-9 CASSLAGLGYNQPQHF TGTGCCAGCAGCTTAGCAGGTTTAGGTTACAATCAGCCCCAGCATTTT
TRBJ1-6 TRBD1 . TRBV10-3 CASRLDRGGSPLHF TGTGCCAGCAGACTGGACAGGGGTGGCTCACCCCTCCACTTT
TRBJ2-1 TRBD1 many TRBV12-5 CASGTGGNEQFF TGTGCTAGTGGGACAGGGGGCAATGAGCAGTTCTTC
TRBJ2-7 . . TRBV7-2 CASSVVPHEQYF TGTGCCAGCAGCGTCGTTCCACACGAGCAGTACTTC
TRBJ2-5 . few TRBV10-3 CAIRSEQAHGETQYF TGTGCCATCAGGTCGGAACAGGCTCACGGAGAGACCCAGTACTTC
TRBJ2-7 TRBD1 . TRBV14 CASSPRTGTGGFYEQYF TGTGCCAGCAGCCCCCGAACCGGGACAGGGGGTTTCTACGAGCAGTACTTC
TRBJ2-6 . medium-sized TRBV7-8 CASSRALGGSLFGNVLTF TGTGCCAGCAGCCGCGCCTTGGGGGGCTCCCTCTTTGGCAACGTCCTGACTTTC
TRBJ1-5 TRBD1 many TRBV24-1 CATSAGGYQPQHF TGTGCCACCAGTGCAGGGGGATATCAGCCCCAGCATTTT
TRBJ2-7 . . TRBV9 CASSVATGISNEQYF TGTGCCAGCAGCGTAGCTACAGGGATTTCTAACGAGCAGTACTTC
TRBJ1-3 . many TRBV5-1 CASSRDGGTSGNTIYF TGCGCCAGCAGCCGGGACGGCGGGACCTCTGGAAACACCATATATTTT
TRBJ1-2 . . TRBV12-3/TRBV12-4 CASSLALQRPNYGYTF TGTGCCAGCAGTTTAGCGCTCCAGCGCCCTAACTATGGCTACACCTTC
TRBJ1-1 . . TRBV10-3 CAISESRPTYTEAFF TGTGCCATCAGTGAGTCACGACCAACATACACTGAAGCTTTCTTT
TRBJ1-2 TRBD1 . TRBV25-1 CASNGQGARPAFGYTF TGTGCCAGCAACGGACAGGGGGCCCGCCCCGCCTTCGGCTACACCTTC
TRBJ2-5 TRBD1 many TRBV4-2 CASSPQTGGGETQYF TGTGCCAGCAGCCCCCAGACAGGGGGCGGAGAGACCCAGTACTTC